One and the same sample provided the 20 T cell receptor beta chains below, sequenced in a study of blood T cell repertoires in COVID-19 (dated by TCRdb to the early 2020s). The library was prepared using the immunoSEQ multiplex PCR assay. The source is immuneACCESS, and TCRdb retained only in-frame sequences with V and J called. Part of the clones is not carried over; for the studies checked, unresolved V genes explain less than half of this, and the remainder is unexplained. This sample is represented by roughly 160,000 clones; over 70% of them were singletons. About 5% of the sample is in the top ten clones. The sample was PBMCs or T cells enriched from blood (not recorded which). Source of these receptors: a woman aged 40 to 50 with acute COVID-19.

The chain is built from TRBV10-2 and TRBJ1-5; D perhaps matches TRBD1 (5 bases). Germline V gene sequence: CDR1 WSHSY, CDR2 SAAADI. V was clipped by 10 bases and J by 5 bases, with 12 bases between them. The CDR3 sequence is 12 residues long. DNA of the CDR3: TGCGCCACCTCCCAGGGTGATCAGCCCCAGCATTTT. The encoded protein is CATSQGDQPQHF.

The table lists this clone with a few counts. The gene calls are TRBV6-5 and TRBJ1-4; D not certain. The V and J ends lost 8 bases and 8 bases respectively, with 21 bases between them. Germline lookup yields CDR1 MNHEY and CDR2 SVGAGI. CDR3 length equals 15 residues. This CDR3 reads CASSLFGRGGEKLFF. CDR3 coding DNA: TGTGCCAGCTCACTCTTCGGCAGAGGAGGAGAAAAACTGTTTTTT.

CDR3 nucleotide sequence: TGCAGCGTTGAATCTTGGGGGGATTTCTATGGCTACACCTTC. Protein product: CSVESWGDFYGYTF. The J gene is TRBJ1-2, the V gene TRBV29-1; maybe TRBD1 (5 bases). CDR3 length: 14 amino acids. The germline gives CDR1 SQVTM, CDR2 ANQGSEA. Trimming took 2 bases from V and 4 from J, leaving 14 bases between them.

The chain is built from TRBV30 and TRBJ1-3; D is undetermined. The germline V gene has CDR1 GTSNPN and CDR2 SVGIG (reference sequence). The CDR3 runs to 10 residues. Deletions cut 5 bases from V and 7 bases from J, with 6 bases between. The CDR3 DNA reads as TGTGCCTGGGCCGGGAACACCATATATTTT. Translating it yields CAWAGNTIYF.

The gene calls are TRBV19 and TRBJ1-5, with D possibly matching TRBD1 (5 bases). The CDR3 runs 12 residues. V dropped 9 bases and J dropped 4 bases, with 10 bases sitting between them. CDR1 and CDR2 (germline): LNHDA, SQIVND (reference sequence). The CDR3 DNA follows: TGTGCCAGCAATAGGGGTAATCAGCCCCAGCATTTT. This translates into CASNRGNQPQHF.

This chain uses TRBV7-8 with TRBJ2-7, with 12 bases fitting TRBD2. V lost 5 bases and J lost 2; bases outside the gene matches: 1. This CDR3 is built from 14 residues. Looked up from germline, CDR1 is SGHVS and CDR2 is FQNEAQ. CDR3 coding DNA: TGTGCCAGCAGCGCTAGCGGGAGGGCCTACGAGCAGTACGTC. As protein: CASSASGRAYEQYV.

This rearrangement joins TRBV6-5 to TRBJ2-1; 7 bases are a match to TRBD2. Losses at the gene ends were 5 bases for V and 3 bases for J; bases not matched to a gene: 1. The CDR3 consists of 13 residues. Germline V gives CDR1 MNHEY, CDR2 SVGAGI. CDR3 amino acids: CASSRTSYNEQFF. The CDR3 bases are TGTGCCAGCAGTAGGACTAGCTACAATGAGCAGTTCTTC.

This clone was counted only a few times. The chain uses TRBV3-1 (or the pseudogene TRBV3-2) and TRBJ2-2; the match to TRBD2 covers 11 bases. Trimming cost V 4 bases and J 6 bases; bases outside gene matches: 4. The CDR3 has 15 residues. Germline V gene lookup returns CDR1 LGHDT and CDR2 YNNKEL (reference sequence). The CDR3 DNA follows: TGTGCCAGCAGCCCTAGCGGGAGGTCCCCCGGGGAGCTGTTTTTT. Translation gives CASSPSGRSPGELFF.

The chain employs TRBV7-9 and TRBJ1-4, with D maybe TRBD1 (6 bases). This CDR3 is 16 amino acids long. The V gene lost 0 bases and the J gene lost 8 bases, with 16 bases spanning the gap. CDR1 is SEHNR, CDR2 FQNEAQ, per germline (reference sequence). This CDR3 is CASSLATTGLIEKLFF. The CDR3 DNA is TGTGCCAGCAGCTTAGCCACGACAGGATTGATAGAAAAACTGTTTTTT.

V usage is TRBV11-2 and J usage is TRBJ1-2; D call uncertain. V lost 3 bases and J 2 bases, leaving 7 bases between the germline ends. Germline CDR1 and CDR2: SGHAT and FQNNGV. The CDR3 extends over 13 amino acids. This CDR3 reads CASSLVRNYGYTF. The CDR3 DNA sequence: TGTGCCAGCAGCTTGGTCCGGAACTATGGCTACACCTTC.

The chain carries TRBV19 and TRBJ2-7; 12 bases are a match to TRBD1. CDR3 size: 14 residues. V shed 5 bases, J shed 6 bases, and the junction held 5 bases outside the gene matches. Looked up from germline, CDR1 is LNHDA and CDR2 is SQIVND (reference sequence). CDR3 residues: CASSEGTGGVEQYF. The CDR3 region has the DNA TGTGCCAGTAGTGAGGGGACAGGGGGCGTCGAGCAGTACTTC.

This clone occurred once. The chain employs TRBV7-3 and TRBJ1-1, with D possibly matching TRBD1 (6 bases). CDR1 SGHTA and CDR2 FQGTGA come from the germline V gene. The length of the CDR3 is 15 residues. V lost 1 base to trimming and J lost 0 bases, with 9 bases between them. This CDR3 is CASSLSGQLNTEAFF. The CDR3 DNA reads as TGTGCCAGCAGCTTAAGCGGACAGCTGAACACTGAAGCTTTCTTT.

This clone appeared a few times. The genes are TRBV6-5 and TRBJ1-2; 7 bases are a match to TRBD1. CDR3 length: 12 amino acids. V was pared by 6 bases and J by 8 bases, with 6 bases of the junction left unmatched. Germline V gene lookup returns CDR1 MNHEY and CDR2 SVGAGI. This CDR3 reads CASRPTGKGYTF. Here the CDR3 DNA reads TGTGCCAGCAGACCGACAGGGAAAGGCTACACCTTC.

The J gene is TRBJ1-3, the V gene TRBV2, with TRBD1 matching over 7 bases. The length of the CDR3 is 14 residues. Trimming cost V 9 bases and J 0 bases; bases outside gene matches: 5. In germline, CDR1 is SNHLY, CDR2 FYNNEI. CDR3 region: CASRQGHSGNTIYF. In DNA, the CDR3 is TGTGCCAGTAGACAGGGACACTCTGGAAACACCATATATTTT.

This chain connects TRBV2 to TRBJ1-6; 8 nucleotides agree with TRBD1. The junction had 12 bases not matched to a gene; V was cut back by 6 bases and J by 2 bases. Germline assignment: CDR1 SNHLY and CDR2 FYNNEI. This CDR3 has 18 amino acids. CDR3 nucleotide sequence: TGTGCCAGCAGCGATCTCGGACAGGGTAGAACCTATAATTCACCCCTCCACTTT. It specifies CASSDLGQGRTYNSPLHF.

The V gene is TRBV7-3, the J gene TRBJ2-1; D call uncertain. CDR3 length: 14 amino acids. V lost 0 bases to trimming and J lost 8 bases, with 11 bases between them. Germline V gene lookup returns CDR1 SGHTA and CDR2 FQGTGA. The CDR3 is CASSLTPNSDEQFF. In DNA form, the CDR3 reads TGTGCCAGCAGCTTAACCCCGAATTCGGATGAGCAGTTCTTC. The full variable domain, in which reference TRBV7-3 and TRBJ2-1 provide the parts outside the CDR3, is GAGVSQTPSNKVTEKGKYVELRCDPISGHTALYWYRQSLGQGPEFLIYFQGTGAADDSGLPNDRFFAVRPEGSVSTLKIQRTERGDSAVYLCASSLTPNSDEQFFGPGTRLTVL.

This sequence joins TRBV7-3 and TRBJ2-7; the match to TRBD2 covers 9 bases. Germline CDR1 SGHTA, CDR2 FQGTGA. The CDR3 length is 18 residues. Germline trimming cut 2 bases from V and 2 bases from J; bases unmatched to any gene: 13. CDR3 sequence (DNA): TGTGCCAGCAGCTTACGGCTGTCGGAGCGGGAGGCCCCCTACGAGCAGTACGTC. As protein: CASSLRLSEREAPYEQYV.

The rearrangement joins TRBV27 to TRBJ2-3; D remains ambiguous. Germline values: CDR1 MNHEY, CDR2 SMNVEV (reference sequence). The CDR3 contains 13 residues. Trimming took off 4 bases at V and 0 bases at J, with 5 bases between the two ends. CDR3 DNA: TGTGCCAGCAGTTCTCCTAGCACAGATACGCAGTATTTT. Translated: CASSSPSTDTQYF.

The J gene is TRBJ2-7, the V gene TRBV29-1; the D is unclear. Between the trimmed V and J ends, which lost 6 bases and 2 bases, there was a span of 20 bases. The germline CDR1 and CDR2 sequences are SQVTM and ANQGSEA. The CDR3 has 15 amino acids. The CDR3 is CSVVKAATVPYEQYF. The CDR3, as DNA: TGCAGCGTCGTTAAGGCGGCTACGGTCCCCTACGAGCAGTACTTC.

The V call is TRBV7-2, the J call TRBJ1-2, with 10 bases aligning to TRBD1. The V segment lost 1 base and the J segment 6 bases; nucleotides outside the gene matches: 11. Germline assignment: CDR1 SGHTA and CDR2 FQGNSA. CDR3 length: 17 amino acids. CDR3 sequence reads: CASSLVRVSTGGNGYTF. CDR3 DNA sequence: TGTGCCAGCAGCTTAGTACGTGTCTCGACAGGGGGCAATGGCTACACCTTC.